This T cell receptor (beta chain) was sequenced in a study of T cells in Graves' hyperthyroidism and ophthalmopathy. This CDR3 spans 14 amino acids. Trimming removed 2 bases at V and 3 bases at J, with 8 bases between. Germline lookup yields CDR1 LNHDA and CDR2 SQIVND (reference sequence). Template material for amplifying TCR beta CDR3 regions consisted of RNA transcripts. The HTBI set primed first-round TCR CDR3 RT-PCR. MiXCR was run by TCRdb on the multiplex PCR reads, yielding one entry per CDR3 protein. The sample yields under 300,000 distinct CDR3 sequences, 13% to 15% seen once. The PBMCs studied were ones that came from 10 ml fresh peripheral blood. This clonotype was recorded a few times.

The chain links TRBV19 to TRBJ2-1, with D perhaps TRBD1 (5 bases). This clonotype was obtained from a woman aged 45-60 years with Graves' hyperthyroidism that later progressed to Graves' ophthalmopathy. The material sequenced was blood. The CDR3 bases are TGTGCCAGTAGTATAATTCAGGGCTACAATGAGCAGTTCTTC. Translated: CASSIIQGYNEQFF. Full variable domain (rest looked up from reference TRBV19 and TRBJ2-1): DGGITQSPKYLFRKEGQNVTLSCEQNLNHDAMYWYRQDPGQGLRLIYYSQIVNDFQKGDIAEGYSVSREKKESFPLTVTSAQKNPTAFYLCASSIIQGYNEQFFGPGTRLTVL.